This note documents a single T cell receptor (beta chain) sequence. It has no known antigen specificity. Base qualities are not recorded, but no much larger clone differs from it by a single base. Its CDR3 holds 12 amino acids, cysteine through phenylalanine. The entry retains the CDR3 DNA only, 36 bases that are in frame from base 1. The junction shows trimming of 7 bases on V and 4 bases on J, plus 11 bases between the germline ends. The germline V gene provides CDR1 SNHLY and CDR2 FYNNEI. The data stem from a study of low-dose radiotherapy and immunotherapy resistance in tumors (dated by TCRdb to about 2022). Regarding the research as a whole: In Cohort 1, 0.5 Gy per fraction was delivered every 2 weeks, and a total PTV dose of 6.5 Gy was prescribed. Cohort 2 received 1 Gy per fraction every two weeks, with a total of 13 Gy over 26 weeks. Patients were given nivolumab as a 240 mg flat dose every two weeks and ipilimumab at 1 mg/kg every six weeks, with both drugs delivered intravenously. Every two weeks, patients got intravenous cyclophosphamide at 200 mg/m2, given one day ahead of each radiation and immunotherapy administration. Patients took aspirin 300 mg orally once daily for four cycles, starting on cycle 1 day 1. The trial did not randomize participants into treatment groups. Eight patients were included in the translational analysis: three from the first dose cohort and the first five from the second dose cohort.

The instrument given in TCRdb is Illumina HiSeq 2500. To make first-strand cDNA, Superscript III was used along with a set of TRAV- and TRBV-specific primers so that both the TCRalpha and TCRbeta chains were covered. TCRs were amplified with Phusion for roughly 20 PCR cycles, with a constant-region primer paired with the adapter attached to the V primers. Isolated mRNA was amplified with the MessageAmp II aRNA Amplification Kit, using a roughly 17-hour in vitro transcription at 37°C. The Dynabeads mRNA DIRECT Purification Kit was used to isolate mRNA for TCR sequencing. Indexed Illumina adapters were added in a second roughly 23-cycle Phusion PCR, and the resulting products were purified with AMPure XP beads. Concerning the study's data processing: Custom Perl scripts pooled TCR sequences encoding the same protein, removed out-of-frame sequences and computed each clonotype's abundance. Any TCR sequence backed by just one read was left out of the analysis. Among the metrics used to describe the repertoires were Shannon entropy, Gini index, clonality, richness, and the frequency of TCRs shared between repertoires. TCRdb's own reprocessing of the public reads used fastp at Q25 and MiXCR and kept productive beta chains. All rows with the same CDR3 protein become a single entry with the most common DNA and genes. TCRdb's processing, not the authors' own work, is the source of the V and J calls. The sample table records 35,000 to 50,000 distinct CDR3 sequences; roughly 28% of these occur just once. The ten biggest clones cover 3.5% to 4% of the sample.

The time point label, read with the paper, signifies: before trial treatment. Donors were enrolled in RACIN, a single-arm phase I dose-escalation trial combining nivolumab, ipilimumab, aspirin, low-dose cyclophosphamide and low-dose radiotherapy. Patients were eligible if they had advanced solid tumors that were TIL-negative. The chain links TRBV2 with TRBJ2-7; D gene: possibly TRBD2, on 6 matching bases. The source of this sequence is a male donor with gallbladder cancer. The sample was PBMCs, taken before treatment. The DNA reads TGTGCCAGCATCCGGGGGAGGTACGAGCAGTACTTC. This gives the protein CASIRGRYEQYF.